The 11 T cell receptor beta chains below were found in one sample sequenced in a study of shared clonotypes between healthy human individuals. Libraries were prepared by immunoSEQ multiplex PCR; TCRdb keeps only in-frame clonotypes and omits some of them. The repertoire holds approximately 720,000 clones, with more than 70% as singletons. The sequenced sample was memory CD4+ T cells sorted from blood. Subset of the sample: CD45RA-negative fraction. The source of these receptors is a woman aged 25 to 45 in good health.

Ten or more counts support this clone. Other DNA sequences from this sample encode an identical CDR3 as well. The chain's CDR3 is CASSLGTSTDTQYF. In DNA, the CDR3 is TGTGCCAGCAGCCTCGGGACTAGCACAGATACGCAGTATTTT. This sequence joins TRBV7-3 and TRBJ2-3; D may be TRBD2 (6 bases). CDR3 length: 14 amino acids. The ends were cut back, 5 bases at V and 0 bases at J, with 9 bases in the middle. Looked up from germline, CDR1 is SGHTA and CDR2 is FQGTGA.

This clone was picked up a small number of times. This sequence joins TRBV2 and TRBJ2-3; D remains ambiguous. The germline V gene has CDR1 SNHLY and CDR2 FYNNEI. There are 13 residues in the CDR3. The V and J ends lost 5 bases and 4 bases respectively, with 10 bases between them. The CDR3 loop reads CASSSRTADTQYF. CDR3 in DNA: TGTGCCAGCAGTTCCCGGACGGCAGATACGCAGTATTTT. Full variable domain (rest looked up from reference TRBV2 and TRBJ2-3): EPEVTQTPSHQVTQMGQEVILRCVPISNHLYFYWYRQILGQKVEFLVSFYNNEISEKSEIFDDQFSVERPDGSNFTLKIRSTKLEDSAMYFCASSSRTADTQYFGPGTRLTVL.

This clone has only a few counts. The same CDR3 arises from other DNA sequences in this sample as well. Here the CDR3 DNA reads TGTGCCAGCAGTTCACAGGGCTACGAGCAGTACTTC. Its translation: CASSSQGYEQYF. The rearrangement joins TRBV27 to TRBJ2-7; D is perhaps TRBD1 (6 bases). The germline V gene encodes CDR1 MNHEY and CDR2 SMNVEV (reference sequence). This CDR3 has 12 residues. The V gene lost 4 bases and the J gene lost 3 bases, with 7 bases spanning the gap.

This clone was recorded once. Distinct nucleotide sequences in the sample also encode this CDR3. The genes are TRBV28 and TRBJ1-5, with D perhaps matching TRBD1 (6 bases). This CDR3 is 15 amino acids long. V lost 3 bases and J 1 base, leaving 10 bases between the germline ends. CDR1 MDHEN and CDR2 SYDVKM come from the germline V gene. For the CDR3, the DNA is TGTGCCAGCAGTTTGGGGGGGGGCAGCAATCAGCCCCAGCATTTT. Translation gives CASSLGGGSNQPQHF.

This clone has ten or more counts. The chain combines TRBV9 with TRBJ2-5; TRBD1 agrees at 7 bases. Per germline, CDR1 SGDLS and CDR2 YYNGEE. Trimming removed 0 bases from V and 4 bases from J; junction bases left unmatched: 6. The CDR3 spans 15 residues. CDR3 DNA: TGTGCCAGCAGCGTAGCTAGTAGACAGGGAGAGACCCAGTACTTC. It translates to CASSVASRQGETQYF.

V gene TRBV11-2 combines with J gene TRBJ2-7; the match to TRBD2 covers 8 bases. V trimming: 3 bases; J trimming: 2 bases; junction bases outside the gene matches: 9. This CDR3 is 16 amino acids long. Germline lookup yields CDR1 SGHAT and CDR2 FQNNGV. The CDR3 nucleotides read TGTGCCAGCAGCTTTGGCAGCGGGAGAGTGGCCTACGAGCAGTACTTC. Protein sequence: CASSFGSGRVAYEQYF.

V and J are TRBV23-1 and TRBJ1-1; tentatively, D is TRBD1 (5 bases). TRBV23-1 is an ORF; its function is uncertain. The CDR3 consists of 13 residues. Trimming took 2 bases from V and 3 from J, leaving 7 bases between them. Here the CDR3 reads CASSQGRDTEAFF. CDR3 in DNA: TGCGCCAGCAGTCAAGGCAGGGACACTGAAGCTTTCTTT.

This chain joins TRBV15 and TRBJ2-7, with D possibly matching TRBD2 (6 bases). Trimming removed 1 base from V and 2 bases from J, with 9 bases in between. Germline V CDR1 and CDR2: LNHNV, YYDKDF (reference sequence). The CDR3 is 14 residues long. CDR3 protein: CATSRGDSTYEQYF. CDR3 sequence (DNA): TGTGCCACCAGCAGAGGGGACTCCACCTACGAGCAGTACTTC.

The rearrangement links TRBV5-1 to TRBJ2-3, with D tentatively TRBD1 or TRBD2 (6 bases each). Trimming removed 6 bases at V and 4 bases at J, with 15 bases between. Germline-derived CDR1 and CDR2 are SGHRS and YFSETQ. The CDR3 extends over 14 amino acids. The CDR3 DNA reads TGCGCCAGCATGGAAGGGGGGAGAGCAGATACGCAGTATTTT. Its translation is CASMEGGRADTQYF.

V and J are TRBV7-6 and TRBJ2-1, with 13 bases matching TRBD2. Germline V gives CDR1 SGHVS, CDR2 FNYEAQ. CDR3 length: 15 residues. Trimming at V came to 1 base and at J to 9 bases, leaving 3 bases not matched to a gene. The DNA of the CDR3 is TGTGCCAGCAGCTTAGGACTAGCGGGAGGCGGTGAGCAGTTCTTC. Encoded protein: CASSLGLAGGGEQFF.

CDR3 in DNA: TGTGCCAGCAGCACCCAAACCTACGAGCAGTACTTC. This encodes CASSTQTYEQYF. The chain employs TRBV5-6 and TRBJ2-7, with D hard to call. Between the trimmed V and J ends, which lost 4 bases and 2 bases, there was a span of 7 bases. CDR3 length: 12 residues. The germline CDR1 and CDR2 sequences are SGHDT and YYEEEE.